This T cell receptor beta chain appears in the sequencing data of a study of patients and donors after allogeneic stem cell transplantation. TCRdb independently ran MiXCR on the RT-PCR reads; one entry per CDR3 protein. The sample lists some 960,000 distinct CDR3 sequences; roughly 18% were seen once. This clonotype showed up just a few times. The CDR3 length is 11 residues. CDR1 is MNHEY, CDR2 SVGAGI, per germline. V lost 4 bases and J 14 bases, leaving 9 bases between the germline ends. The receptor's source is a human donor who was either an allogeneic HSCT recipient or a stem cell or donor lymphocyte infusion donor (not recorded which). It is not recorded whose cells these are; they may come from a transplant donor. Sample: blood, either unsorted or a sorted T cell fraction (not recorded which). The chain has TRBV6-5 and TRBJ1-6, with D hard to call. CDR3 in DNA: TGTGCCAGCAGTTCGGGAAGAGCCCTCCACTTT. This translates into CASSSGRALHF.